The sequence of this T cell receptor beta chain was determined in a study of shared clonotypes between healthy human individuals. On the study more broadly: A couple of women and a few men aged 18 to 49 served as donors. CD4 naive cells filled three plates per donor, CD4 memory three, CD8 naive two and CD8 memory one. General study points: Only blood samples were collected, and tissue repertoires likely differ.

Only in-frame clones appear in the TCRdb table, and some are missing; sequencing was by immunoSEQ multiplex PCR. In the table there are approximately 2.4 million clones, 95% of which are singletons. As regards this clone: Its antigen is not identified.

With 2 bases clipped from V and 9 bases from J, the junction kept 2 bases outside the gene matches. The CDR3 runs 15 residues. Germline assignment: CDR1 MNHEY and CDR2 SVGAGI. This receptor was taken from a man between 18 and 29 years old in good health. V is TRBV6-5 and J is TRBJ2-4; 15 bases are shared with TRBD2. Sequences were obtained from naive CD4+ T cells sorted from blood. Subset noted: CD45RA+ positively selected. DNA of the CDR3: TGTGCCAGCAGTTACGCGGGACTAGCGGGAGGCATTCAGTACTTC. It codes for CASSYAGLAGGIQYF.